Below, 15 T cell receptor beta chains from the same sample are listed, as sequenced in a study of high-grade serous ovarian cancer treatment subgroups. Using immunoSEQ multiplex PCR, the repertoire was profiled, and TCRdb retains in-frame clones only, with some absent. The sample yields 2,500 to 3,500 clones, around 70% seen once. Tumor tissue was taken before any definitive surgery or chemotherapy was given. Material: tumor tissue. These receptors all stem from a human donor with high-grade serous ovarian cancer.

This CDR3 reads CASSKGDRPNTEAFF. The CDR3 DNA follows: TGTGCCAGCAGTAAGGGGGACAGGCCGAACACTGAAGCTTTCTTT. The chain joins TRBV28 to TRBJ1-1; 8 bases line up with TRBD1. The CDR3 covers 15 residues. Germline V gene sequence: CDR1 MDHEN, CDR2 SYDVKM. V trimming: 5 bases; J trimming: 1 base; junction bases outside the gene matches: 6.

V is TRBV5-4 and J is TRBJ1-4; the match to TRBD1 covers 10 bases. The CDR3 is 17 amino acids. The germline V gene has CDR1 SGHNT and CDR2 YYREEE (reference sequence). J was trimmed by 0 bases and V by 3 bases; bases with no gene match: 5. This chain's CDR3 is CASSSGTGVATNEKLFF. Here the CDR3 DNA reads TGTGCCAGCAGCTCCGGGACAGGGGTTGCAACTAATGAAAAACTGTTTTTT.

This chain joins TRBV18 and TRBJ1-4, with D maybe TRBD1 (5 bases). The CDR3 extends over 19 amino acids. Germline CDR1 and CDR2: KGHSH and LQKENI. The V and J ends lost 3 bases and 6 bases respectively, with 26 bases between them. The CDR3, as DNA: TGTGCCAGCTCACCTCCTAGGGGAGCGAGAAAGTCCGGTCATGAAAAACTGTTTTTT. It encodes CASSPPRGARKSGHEKLFF.

The chain links TRBV4-3 to TRBJ2-4, with D unclear. Deletions cut 0 bases from V and 0 bases from J, with 6 bases between. Germline V lookup: CDR1 LGHNA, CDR2 YSLEER. The CDR3 consists of 15 residues. The CDR3 nucleotides are TGCGCCAGCAGCCAAGATCGTATAGCCAAAAACATTCAGTACTTC. Translating gives CASSQDRIAKNIQYF.

V and J are TRBV28 and TRBJ2-7; D is unclear. Looked up from germline, CDR1 is MDHEN and CDR2 is SYDVKM. Trimming pared 5 bases from V and 2 bases from J, leaving 16 bases between. The CDR3 runs to 15 residues. CDR3 in amino acids: CASSPPGSPAYEQYF. CDR3 bases: TGTGCCAGCAGTCCCCCTGGCTCTCCCGCCTACGAGCAGTACTTC.

The V and J genes are TRBV28 and TRBJ2-7; 13 bases are shared with TRBD2. J lost 4 bases, V lost 8 bases, and 2 bases had no gene match. Germline V gene sequence: CDR1 MDHEN, CDR2 SYDVKM. The CDR3 is 13 residues long. This CDR3 reads CASGLAGEYEQYF. The CDR3 DNA follows: TGTGCCAGCGGACTAGCGGGGGAATACGAGCAGTACTTC.

This chain joins TRBV18 and TRBJ1-4; TRBD1 is a possible D gene (6 bases). CDR1 and CDR2 from the germline V gene are KGHSH and LQKENI. The ends were cut back, 6 bases at V and 0 bases at J, with 14 bases in the middle. The CDR3 runs 16 residues. CDR3 sequence reads: CASSFGQFATNEKLFF. CDR3 nucleotides: TGTGCCAGCTCCTTCGGACAGTTTGCAACTAATGAAAAACTGTTTTTT. The variable domain in full, completed from reference TRBV18 and TRBJ1-4, reads NAGVMQNPRHLVRRRGQEARLRCSPMKGHSHVYWYRQLPEEGLKFMVYLQKENIIDESGMPKERFSAEFPKEGPSILRIQQVVRGDSAAYFCASSFGQFATNEKLFFGSGTQLSVL.

The rearrangement joins TRBV28 to TRBJ2-5, with D hard to call. Trimming left V 3 bases short and J 5 bases short, with 16 bases between. The germline V gene encodes CDR1 MDHEN and CDR2 SYDVKM. The CDR3 is 15 amino acids. CDR3 sequence (DNA): TGTGCCAGCAGTTTTCCGGGCCTCCCTTCGGAGACCCAGTACTTC. This sequence encodes CASSFPGLPSETQYF.

The J gene is TRBJ2-2, the V gene TRBV6-5; 9 nucleotides line up with TRBD1. V lost 5 bases, J lost 5 bases, and 6 bases stayed unmatched. This CDR3 comprises 15 residues. Germline V gives CDR1 MNHEY, CDR2 SVGAGI. For the CDR3, the DNA is TGTGCCAGCAGTCCGCTTGACAGGGGGACCGGGGAGCTGTTTTTT. Protein product: CASSPLDRGTGELFF.

V usage is TRBV29-1 and J usage is TRBJ2-7; TRBD2 agrees at 7 bases. The V gene's germline CDR1 is SQVTM and CDR2 ANQGSEA. With V trimmed by 6 bases and J by 7 bases, 6 bases remained unmatched. The CDR3 is made up of 11 amino acids. The CDR3 DNA reads TGCAGCGTGGGGGGGTCGGGAGAGCAGTACTTC. Amino acid sequence: CSVGGSGEQYF.

V usage is TRBV10-1 and J usage is TRBJ2-1; no reliable D call. Germline-derived CDR1 and CDR2 are WNHNN and SYGVQD (reference sequence). The germline V and J ends were trimmed by 6 bases and 0 bases, with 12 bases remaining between them. The CDR3 length is 15 residues. The CDR3 here is CASSRDLSSYNEQFF. For the CDR3, the DNA is TGCGCCAGCAGCAGAGATTTGAGCTCCTACAATGAGCAGTTCTTC.

J is TRBJ2-5 and V is TRBV5-1; no clear D gene. Germline V gene sequence: CDR1 SGHRS, CDR2 YFSETQ. The CDR3 runs 13 residues. With 2 bases removed from V and 2 bases from J, the gap between germline ends came to 7 bases. CDR3 coding DNA: TGCGCCAGCAGCTTCCCCGGGCAAGAGACCCAGTACTTC. Encoded protein: CASSFPGQETQYF. The full variable domain, in which reference TRBV5-1 and TRBJ2-5 provide the parts outside the CDR3, is KAGVTQTPRYLIKTRGQQVTLSCSPISGHRSVSWYQQTPGQGLQFLFEYFSETQRNKGNFPGRFSGRQFSNSRSEMNVSTLELGDSALYLCASSFPGQETQYFGPGTRLLVL.

CDR3 region: CASSRGQIYGYTF. DNA for the CDR3: TGTGCCAGCAGCCGGGGACAGATCTATGGCTACACCTTC. The rearrangement links TRBV27 to TRBJ1-2; 7 positions agree with TRBD1. Germline loops: CDR1 MNHEY, CDR2 SMNVEV (reference sequence). The length of the CDR3 is 13 residues. Germline trimming cut 6 bases from V and 4 bases from J; bases unmatched to any gene: 5.

This chain links TRBV28 with TRBJ2-5; TRBD2 might be the D (6 bases). Trimming took 3 bases from V and 5 from J, leaving 16 bases between them. Germline loops: CDR1 MDHEN, CDR2 SYDVKM. CDR3 length: 15 amino acids. As DNA, the CDR3 is TGTGCCAGCAGTTTCCCTGGGACTCCCGGGGAGACCCAGTACTTC. Translated: CASSFPGTPGETQYF.

This clone was picked up one time. The rearrangement links TRBV5-1 to TRBJ2-7, with 7 nucleotides matching TRBD1. The CDR3 runs 15 residues. CDR1 is SGHRS, CDR2 YFSETQ, per germline. V gave up 4 bases and J gave up 4 bases; unmatched junction bases: 11. The CDR3 sequence is CASSPGQVGDYEQYF. CDR3 in DNA: TGCGCCAGCAGCCCCGGACAGGTTGGGGATTACGAGCAGTACTTC. Supplemented by reference TRBV5-1 and TRBJ2-7, the full variable domain reads KAGVTQTPRYLIKTRGQQVTLSCSPISGHRSVSWYQQTPGQGLQFLFEYFSETQRNKGNFPGRFSGRQFSNSRSEMNVSTLELGDSALYLCASSPGQVGDYEQYFGPGTRLTVT.